Presented here are 22 T cell receptor beta chains from one specimen sequenced in a study of OX40 agonist ivuxolimab in advanced cancers. TCRdb's table, derived via immunoSEQ multiplex PCR, lists solely in-frame clones and lacks some. The sample has about 40,000 clones; 88% are singletons. Material: CD4+ or CD8+ T cells sorted from blood, obtained in a trial of the OX40 agonist ivuxolimab. Receptors were obtained from an adult with an advanced solid tumor such as melanoma, head and neck, liver or kidney cancer.

V usage is TRBV27 and J usage is TRBJ1-1; no reliable D call. The CDR3 contains 14 residues. Looked up from germline, CDR1 is MNHEY and CDR2 is SMNVEV (reference sequence). V was trimmed by 3 bases and J by 1 base, leaving 9 bases between them. CDR3 loop: CASSFGLKNTEAFF. For the CDR3, the DNA is TGTGCCAGCAGTTTTGGCCTCAAGAACACTGAAGCTTTCTTT.

The chain couples TRBV5-6 to TRBJ2-1, with D possibly being TRBD1 or TRBD2 (5 bases each). The CDR3 contains 16 residues. Germline V gene data show CDR1 as SGHDT and CDR2 as YYEEEE. Trimming removed 4 bases at V and 1 base at J, with 15 bases between. CDR3 protein: CASSTAWDGSYNEQFF. The CDR3 nucleotides read TGTGCCAGCAGCACCGCCTGGGACGGGTCCTACAATGAGCAGTTCTTC.

The chain links TRBV7-9 to TRBJ2-1, with D unresolved. The V end was cut by 10 bases, the J end by 0 bases, with 10 bases between. Germline lookup yields CDR1 SEHNR and CDR2 FQNEAQ (reference sequence). This CDR3 has 13 amino acids. This chain's CDR3 is CATLGSSYNEQFF. CDR3 nucleotides: TGTGCCACCTTAGGAAGCTCCTACAATGAGCAGTTCTTC. The entire variable domain, with the rest obtained from reference TRBV7-9 and TRBJ2-1, is as follows: DTGVSQNPRHKITKRGQNVTFRCDPISEHNRLYWYRQTLGQGPEFLTYFQNEAQLEKSRLLSDRFSAERPKGSFSTLEIQRTEQGDSAMYLCATLGSSYNEQFFGPGTRLTVL.

The chain uses TRBV7-9 and TRBJ2-1, with a possible D match to TRBD1 (6 bases). The germline V gene has CDR1 SEHNR and CDR2 FQNEAQ (reference sequence). Trimming left V 2 bases short and J 2 bases short, with 13 bases between. This CDR3 spans 16 amino acids. The CDR3 here is CASSLTGISPYNEQFF. CDR3 bases: TGTGCCAGCAGCTTAACAGGGATAAGCCCCTACAATGAGCAGTTCTTC. Full variable domain (outside the CDR3, taken from reference TRBV7-9 and TRBJ2-1): DTGVSQNPRHKITKRGQNVTFRCDPISEHNRLYWYRQTLGQGPEFLTYFQNEAQLEKSRLLSDRFSAERPKGSFSTLEIQRTEQGDSAMYLCASSLTGISPYNEQFFGPGTRLTVL.

The genes are TRBV25-1 and TRBJ2-7; D is perhaps TRBD1 or TRBD2 (5 bases each). The length of the CDR3 is 12 residues. Between the trimmed V and J ends, which lost 6 bases and 1 base, there was a span of 7 bases. Germline CDR1 reads MGHDK; CDR2 reads SYGVNS. In nucleotides, the CDR3 is TGTGCCAGCAGCGAGGGGTCCTACGAGCAGTACTTC. It is translated as CASSEGSYEQYF.

The genes are TRBV9 and TRBJ1-3; maybe TRBD1 (5 bases). V was clipped by 3 bases and J by 0 bases, with 16 bases between them. The CDR3 has 17 residues. The V gene's germline CDR1 is SGDLS and CDR2 YYNGEE. The CDR3 sequence: CASSAFSQGRSGNTIYF. The CDR3 DNA is TGTGCCAGCAGCGCATTCTCCCAGGGCCGCTCTGGAAACACCATATATTTT.

The V call is TRBV5-1, the J call TRBJ1-5; perhaps TRBD1 as D (5 bases). With 0 bases removed from V and 1 base from J, the gap between germline ends came to 11 bases. CDR1 is SGHRS, CDR2 YFSETQ, per germline. There are 16 residues in the CDR3. CDR3 loop: CASSLAGRGSNQPQHF. The CDR3 coding sequence is TGCGCCAGCAGCTTGGCGGGGAGGGGCAGCAATCAGCCCCAGCATTTT.

V is TRBV6-5 and J is TRBJ1-2; D possibly corresponds to TRBD1 (6 bases). Trimming shortened V by 6 bases and J by 5 bases, and 16 bases separated the two germline ends. CDR1 MNHEY and CDR2 SVGAGI come from the germline V gene. The CDR3 runs 14 residues. The CDR3: CASRIPGAPYGYTF. CDR3 nucleotide sequence: TGTGCCAGCAGGATCCCAGGGGCGCCTTATGGCTACACCTTC.

This chain connects TRBV28 to TRBJ2-4; the D gene is possibly TRBD2 (6 bases). CDR1 is MDHEN, CDR2 SYDVKM, per germline. The CDR3 extends over 13 amino acids. V was cut by 7 bases and J by 7 bases, with 14 bases left in between. The CDR3 loop is CASNLGGGNIQYF. CDR3 nucleotides: TGTGCCAGCAATCTGGGGGGTGGGAACATTCAGTACTTC.

This chain links TRBV14 with TRBJ1-1; possibly TRBD1 for D (5 bases). CDR1 and CDR2 from the germline V gene are SGHDN and FVKESK. The germline V and J ends were trimmed by 5 bases and 5 bases, with 18 bases remaining between them. The CDR3 spans 15 residues. CDR3 DNA: TGTGCCAGCAGCGCCAATGACAGACCGGAGACTGAAGCTTTCTTT. As protein: CASSANDRPETEAFF.

The chain employs TRBV5-1 and TRBJ1-1; no reliable D call. Trimming pared 0 bases from V and 2 bases from J, leaving 5 bases between. The CDR3 has 13 amino acids. Germline CDR1 reads SGHRS; CDR2 reads YFSETQ. CDR3 nucleotide sequence: TGCGCCAGCAGCTTGGCCGGAAACACTGAAGCTTTCTTT. Encoded protein: CASSLAGNTEAFF. The full variable domain, rest sourced from reference TRBV5-1 and TRBJ1-1, is KAGVTQTPRYLIKTRGQQVTLSCSPISGHRSVSWYQQTPGQGLQFLFEYFSETQRNKGNFPGRFSGRQFSNSRSEMNVSTLELGDSALYLCASSLAGNTEAFFGQGTRLTVV.

The V and J genes are TRBV29-1 and TRBJ1-1; D is uncertain. The germline V gene encodes CDR1 SQVTM and CDR2 ANQGSEA. The CDR3 is 12 residues long. The ends were cut back, 7 bases at V and 5 bases at J, with 14 bases in the middle. CDR3 sequence: CSAPVGETEAFF. The DNA of the CDR3 is TGCAGCGCCCCTGTCGGGGAAACTGAAGCTTTCTTT. Full variable domain (missing parts from reference TRBV29-1 and TRBJ1-1): SAVISQKPSRDICQRGTSLTIQCQVDSQVTMMFWYRQQPGQSLTLIATANQGSEATYESGFVIDKFPISRPNLTFSTLTVSNMSPEDSSIYLCSAPVGETEAFFGQGTRLTVV.

The CDR3 DNA follows: TGTGCCAGCAGCCGAGGGACTAGCGGCTCCTACGAGCAGTACTTC. Translating it yields CASSRGTSGSYEQYF. V usage is TRBV7-9 and J usage is TRBJ2-7, with TRBD2 matching over 11 bases. V dropped 5 bases and J dropped 0; count of bases not matched to a gene: 3. The CDR3 runs 15 residues. From germline, CDR1 is SEHNR and CDR2 FQNEAQ (reference sequence).

This chain links TRBV27 with TRBJ2-7, with 11 bases that match TRBD1. This CDR3 spans 17 amino acids. Germline CDR1 reads MNHEY; CDR2 reads SMNVEV (reference sequence). Germline trimming cut 2 bases from V and 3 bases from J; bases unmatched to any gene: 9. This CDR3 is CASSLRGTGGRGYEQYF. CDR3 nucleotide sequence: TGTGCCAGCAGTTTAAGGGGGACAGGGGGGAGAGGCTACGAGCAGTACTTC.

Only one count was recorded for this clone. The chain couples TRBV27 to TRBJ2-6; D may be TRBD1 or TRBD2 (7 bases each). V was cut by 2 bases and J by 0 bases, with 17 bases left in between. The CDR3 loop spans 19 amino acids. CDR1 and CDR2 (germline): MNHEY, SMNVEV (reference sequence). The CDR3 sequence: CASSLNSGTEGSGANVLTF. The CDR3 DNA sequence: TGTGCCAGCAGTTTAAACAGCGGGACAGAAGGCTCTGGGGCCAACGTCCTGACTTTC.

In its sample, this clone was seen once. The CDR3 DNA reads TGTGCCTGGAGTGAAGGGGCTGGGGCCAACGTCCTGACTTTC. Protein: CAWSEGAGANVLTF. The J gene is TRBJ2-6, the V gene TRBV30, with D possibly being TRBD1 (5 bases). The CDR3 extends over 14 amino acids. Trimming cost V 1 base and J 2 bases, with 6 bases left between them. Germline values: CDR1 GTSNPN, CDR2 SVGIG (reference sequence).

The sample holds a few counts of this clone. It may be a read error: a sequence one base away is much more abundant. V usage is TRBV4-2 and J usage is TRBJ2-7, with D possibly being TRBD2 (5 bases). This CDR3 is 15 amino acids long. The V gene's germline CDR1 is LGHNA and CDR2 YNFKEQ. V shed 0 bases and J shed 5 bases, with 14 bases lying between them. CDR3 nucleotide sequence: TGTGCCAGCAGCCAAGATCCCACGGCGGGTGACGAGCAGTACTTC. Its translation is CASSQDPTAGDEQYF.

The V and J genes are TRBV2 and TRBJ2-7; TRBD1 aligns across 9 bases. This CDR3 spans 14 amino acids. J lost 4 bases, V lost 4 bases, and 5 bases had no gene match. Germline CDR1 is SNHLY and CDR2 is FYNNEI. CDR3 amino acids: CASSGGTGWYEQYF. CDR3 in DNA: TGTGCCAGCAGTGGGGGGACAGGGTGGTACGAGCAGTACTTC.

The V gene is TRBV6-5, the J gene TRBJ1-1; D gene ambiguous. CDR3 length: 14 amino acids. The germline CDR1 and CDR2 sequences are MNHEY and SVGAGI. Trimming cost V 5 bases and J 1 base, with 11 bases left between them. CDR3 in DNA: TGTGCCAGCAGTGAACTCCCGGGGAACACTGAAGCTTTCTTT. Protein sequence: CASSELPGNTEAFF.

The V gene is TRBV18, the J gene TRBJ2-1; 9 positions match TRBD1. Germline CDR1 reads KGHSH; CDR2 reads LQKENI. V lost 1 base, J lost 7 bases, and 8 bases stayed unmatched. The CDR3 length is 16 residues. The CDR3 reads CASSPLSGTGLNEQFF. CDR3 DNA: TGTGCCAGCTCACCACTATCCGGGACAGGGCTGAATGAGCAGTTCTTC.

The chain has TRBV7-9 and TRBJ1-1; the D is unclear. This CDR3 contains 12 residues. Trimming removed 10 bases at V and 1 base at J, with 10 bases between. CDR1 SEHNR and CDR2 FQNEAQ come from the germline V gene (reference sequence). DNA of the CDR3: TGTGCCACCACACGGGGGAACACTGAAGCTTTCTTT. Encoded protein: CATTRGNTEAFF.

This sequence joins TRBV19 and TRBJ1-5, with TRBD1 identical over 12 bases. Germline loops: CDR1 LNHDA, CDR2 SQIVND (reference sequence). Unmatched junction bases numbered 6, after V lost 5 bases and J lost 7 bases. This CDR3 comprises 15 residues. CDR3 DNA sequence: TGTGCCAGTAGTCCGGGACAGGGGGCTGAACAGCCCCAGCATTTT. This gives the protein CASSPGQGAEQPQHF.